Given below is one TCR beta chain in context. This record belongs to a study of blood T cell repertoires in COVID-19. Study-wide context: The samples span acute and convalescent COVID-19 from the United States, Italy and Spain. T cells, B-cell-depleted T cells, or PBMCs provided the cDNA or gDNA that served as material.

The CDR3 has 17 amino acids. CDR1 is LGHDT and CDR2 is YNNKEL in the germline V gene (reference sequence). V shed 3 bases and J 5 bases; nucleotides not matched to a gene: 11. Authors' data handling: Reference gene primer amplification gave estimated nucleated cell counts. Clones were read by immunoSEQ multiplex PCR, and TCRdb kept only the in-frame ones, dropping some. The V and J calls and the clone size are those of that table, but D and trimming were determined from the DNA. The sample shows about 260,000 clones, less than 90% of them seen only once. This sequence joins TRBV3-1 (or the pseudogene TRBV3-2) and TRBJ2-1, with 9 bases matching TRBD2. The receptor's source is a woman in her 40s who had recovered from COVID-19. Material: peripheral blood. The CDR3 DNA reads TGTGCCAGCAGCCACAGCACTAGCGGGCTCGGTGACAATGAGCAGTTCTTC. Residues: CASSHSTSGLGDNEQFF.